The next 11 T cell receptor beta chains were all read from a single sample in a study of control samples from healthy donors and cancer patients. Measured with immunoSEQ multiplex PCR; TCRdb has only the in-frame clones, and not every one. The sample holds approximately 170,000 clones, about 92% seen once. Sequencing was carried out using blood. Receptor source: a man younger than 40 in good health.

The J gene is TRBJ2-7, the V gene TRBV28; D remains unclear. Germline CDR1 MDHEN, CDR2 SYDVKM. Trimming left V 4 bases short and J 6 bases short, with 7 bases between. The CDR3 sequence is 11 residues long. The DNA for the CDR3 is TGTGCCAGCAGTTACAACTCCGAGCAGTACTTC. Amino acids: CASSYNSEQYF.

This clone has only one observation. CDR3 bases: TGTGCCAGCAGCCCCACCGGGACAGGGTACGGCTACACCTTC. It yields the protein CASSPTGTGYGYTF. V is TRBV14 and J is TRBJ1-2, with TRBD1 matching over 9 bases. Germline loops: CDR1 SGHDN, CDR2 FVKESK. The trim removed 4 bases at V and 8 bases at J, leaving 8 bases unmatched. The CDR3 consists of 14 residues.

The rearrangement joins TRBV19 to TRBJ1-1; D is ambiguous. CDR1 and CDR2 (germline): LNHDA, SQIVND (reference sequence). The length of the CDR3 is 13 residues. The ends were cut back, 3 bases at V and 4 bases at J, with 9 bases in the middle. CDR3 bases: TGTGCCAGTAGTATTCGGGTGGGCACTGAAGCTTTCTTT. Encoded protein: CASSIRVGTEAFF.

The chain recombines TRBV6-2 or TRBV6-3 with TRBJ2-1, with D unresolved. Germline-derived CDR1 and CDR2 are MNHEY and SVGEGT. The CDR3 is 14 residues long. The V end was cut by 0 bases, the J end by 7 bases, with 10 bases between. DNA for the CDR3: TGTGCCAGCAGTTACTCCTACTCCTCAAATGAGCAGTTCTTC. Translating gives CASSYSYSSNEQFF.

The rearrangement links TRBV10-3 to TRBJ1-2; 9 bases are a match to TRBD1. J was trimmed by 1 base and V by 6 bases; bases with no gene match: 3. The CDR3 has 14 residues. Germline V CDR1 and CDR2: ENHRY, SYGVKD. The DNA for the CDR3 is TGTGCCATCAGGGGACAGGGAGGTAACTATGGCTACACCTTC. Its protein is CAIRGQGGNYGYTF.

In DNA, the CDR3 is TGTGCCAGCAGCTTGGAAACTTCACCCCTCCACTTT. Amino acid sequence: CASSLETSPLHF. The chain carries TRBV5-6 and TRBJ1-6; D not certain. This CDR3 has 12 amino acids. V was trimmed by 0 bases and J by 9 bases, leaving 4 bases between them. CDR1 and CDR2 from the germline V gene are SGHDT and YYEEEE.

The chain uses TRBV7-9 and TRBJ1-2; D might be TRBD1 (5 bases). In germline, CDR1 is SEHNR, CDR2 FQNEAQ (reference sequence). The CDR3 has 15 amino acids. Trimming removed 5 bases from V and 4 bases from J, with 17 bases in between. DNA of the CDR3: TGTGCCAGCAGCGTACAGGAGCGGCCCCTCTATGGCTACACCTTC. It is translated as CASSVQERPLYGYTF.

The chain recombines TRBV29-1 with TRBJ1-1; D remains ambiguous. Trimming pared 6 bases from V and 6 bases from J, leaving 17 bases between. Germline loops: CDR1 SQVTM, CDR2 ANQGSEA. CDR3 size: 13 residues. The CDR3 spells CSVWTPGVSEAFF. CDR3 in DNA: TGCAGCGTCTGGACCCCGGGAGTTTCTGAAGCTTTCTTT. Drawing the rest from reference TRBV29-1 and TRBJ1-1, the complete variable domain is SAVISQKPSRDICQRGTSLTIQCQVDSQVTMMFWYRQQPGQSLTLIATANQGSEATYESGFVIDKFPISRPNLTFSTLTVSNMSPEDSSIYLCSVWTPGVSEAFFGQGTRLTVV.

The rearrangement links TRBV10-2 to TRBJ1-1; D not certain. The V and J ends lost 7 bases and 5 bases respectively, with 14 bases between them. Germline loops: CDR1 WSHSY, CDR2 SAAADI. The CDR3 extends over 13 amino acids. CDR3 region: CASTREGRTEAFF. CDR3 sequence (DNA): TGCGCCAGCACTCGTGAGGGCAGGACTGAAGCTTTCTTT.

This chain's CDR3 is CASSYSRSSGNTIYF. CDR3 DNA: TGTGCCAGCAGTTACTCTCGGAGCTCTGGAAACACCATATATTTT. The genes are TRBV6-5 and TRBJ1-3; D unresolved. Germline assignment: CDR1 MNHEY and CDR2 SVGAGI. Trimming removed 0 bases at V and 0 bases at J, with 6 bases between. The CDR3 is made up of 15 amino acids.

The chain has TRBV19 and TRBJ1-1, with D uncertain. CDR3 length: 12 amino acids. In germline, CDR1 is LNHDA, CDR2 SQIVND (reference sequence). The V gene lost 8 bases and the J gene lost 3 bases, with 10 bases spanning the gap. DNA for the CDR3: TGTGCCAGTGGAGACAAATACACTGAAGCTTTCTTT. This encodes CASGDKYTEAFF.